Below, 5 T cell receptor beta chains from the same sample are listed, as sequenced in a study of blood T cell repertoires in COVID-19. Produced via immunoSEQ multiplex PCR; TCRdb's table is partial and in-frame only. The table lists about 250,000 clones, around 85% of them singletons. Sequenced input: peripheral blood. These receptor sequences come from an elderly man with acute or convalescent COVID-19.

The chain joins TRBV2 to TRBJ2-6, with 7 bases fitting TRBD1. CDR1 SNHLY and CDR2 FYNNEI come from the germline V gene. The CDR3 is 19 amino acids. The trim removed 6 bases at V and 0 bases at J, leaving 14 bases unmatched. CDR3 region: CASRKSDRALLSGANVLTF. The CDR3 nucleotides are TGTGCCAGCAGGAAGTCTGACAGGGCCCTCCTCTCTGGGGCCAACGTCCTGACTTTC. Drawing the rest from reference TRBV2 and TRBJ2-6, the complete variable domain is EPEVTQTPSHQVTQMGQEVILRCVPISNHLYFYWYRQILGQKVEFLVSFYNNEISEKSEIFDDQFSVERPDGSNFTLKIRSTKLEDSAMYFCASRKSDRALLSGANVLTFGAGSRLTVL.

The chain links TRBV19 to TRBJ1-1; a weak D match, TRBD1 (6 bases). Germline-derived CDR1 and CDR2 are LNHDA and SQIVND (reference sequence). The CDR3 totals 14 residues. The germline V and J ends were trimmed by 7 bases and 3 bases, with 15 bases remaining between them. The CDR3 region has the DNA TGTGCCAGTAACCCTTCGACAGGTTACACTGAAGCTTTCTTT. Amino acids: CASNPSTGYTEAFF.

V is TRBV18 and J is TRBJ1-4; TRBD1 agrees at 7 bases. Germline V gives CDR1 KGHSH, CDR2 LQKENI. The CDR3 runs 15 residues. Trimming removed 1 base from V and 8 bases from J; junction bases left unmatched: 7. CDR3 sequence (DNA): TGTGCCAGCTCACCACGGACAGGACCTACCGAAAAACTGTTTTTT. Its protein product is CASSPRTGPTEKLFF.

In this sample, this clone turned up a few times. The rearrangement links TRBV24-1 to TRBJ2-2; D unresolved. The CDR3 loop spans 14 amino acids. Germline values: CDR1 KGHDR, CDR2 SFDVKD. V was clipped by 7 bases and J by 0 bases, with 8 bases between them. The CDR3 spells CATRSSANTGELFF. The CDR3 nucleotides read TGTGCCACCAGGAGCAGCGCGAACACCGGGGAGCTGTTTTTT.

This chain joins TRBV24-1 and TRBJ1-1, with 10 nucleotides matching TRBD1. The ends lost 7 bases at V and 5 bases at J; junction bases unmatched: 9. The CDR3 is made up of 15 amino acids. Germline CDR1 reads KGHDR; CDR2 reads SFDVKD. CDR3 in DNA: TGTGCCACCAGGTCGACAGGGGGCGCGTGGACTGAAGCTTTCTTT. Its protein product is CATRSTGGAWTEAFF.